The rows below give T cell receptor beta chains drawn from one sample of a study of shared clonotypes between healthy human individuals. The method was immunoSEQ multiplex PCR; TCRdb's version includes in-frame clones alone and lacks a portion of them. The profile shows about a million clones, roughly 80% of them singletons. Specimen: memory CD4+ T cells from PBMCs. The receptor source for this set is a man between 18 and 35 years old in good health. Some clones in this sample may be carry-over from other donors' samples. Each CDR3 is given with its conserved first and last residue. The D gene is left open where the match is weak. Clone size is not always given. Where it is, it says once, few, many or a class for expanded clones.

TRBV10-1	TRBJ2-3	-	-	TGCGCCAGCAGTAACCGGGGTACAGATACGCAGTATTTT	CASSNRGTDTQYF
TRBV7-2	TRBJ1-5	few	TRBD1	TGTGCCAGCAGCACCGCCGGGACAGGGTTTACTCAGCCCCAGCATTTT	CASSTAGTGFTQPQHF
TRBV11-1	TRBJ2-3	-	-	TGTGCCAGCGCGATCGGGGGGCCGACTGGGACGCAGTATTTT	CASAIGGPTGTQYF
TRBV5-1	TRBJ1-1	-	-	TGCGCCAGCAGCCCCTTACAGACGAACACTGAAGCTTTCTTT	CASSPLQTNTEAFF
TRBV6-1	TRBJ1-5	-	TRBD1	TGTGCCAGCAGTGAGCGACAGGGGGGTCAGCCCCAGCATTTT	CASSERQGGQPQHF
TRBV28	TRBJ1-4	few	-	TGTGCCAGCAGTTTAGGGGTGGGGGCGTCTCTGGAAACTAATGAAAAACTGTTTTTT	CASSLGVGASLETNEKLFF
TRBV10-2	TRBJ2-6	-	-	TGCGCCAGCAGTGAGTCTAAATTCTCTGGGGCCAACGTCCTGACTTTC	CASSESKFSGANVLTF
TRBV4-3	TRBJ1-1	-	TRBD1	TGCGCCAGCAGCCACGACAGGGGCACTGAAGCTTTCTTT	CASSHDRGTEAFF
TRBV5-1	TRBJ2-2	-	-	TGCGCCAGCAGCTTGGCTGCCCCCCTCACCGGGGAGCTGTTTTTT	CASSLAAPLTGELFF
TRBV20-1	TRBJ1-1	-	-	TGCAGTGCTCTCCGAAGGGATGAAGCTTTCTTT	CSALRRDEAFF
TRBV27	TRBJ2-7	-	-	TGTGCCAGCAGCCCCCCCGGCCTCAGGTACGAGCAGTACTTC	CASSPPGLRYEQYF
TRBV12-5	TRBJ2-2	-	-	TGTGCTAGTGGTTTTTCTGTTTCGGGCGGCAGGGGGAACACCGGGGAGCTGTTTTTT	CASGFSVSGGRGNTGELFF
TRBV4-1	TRBJ1-1	-	-	TGCGCCAGCAGCCAAGGTGTACAGGCGAACACTGAAGCTTTCTTT	CASSQGVQANTEAFF